This TCR beta chain comes out of a study of CD8+ T cells in alopecia areata. Study as a whole: Twice daily, treated patients received 5 to 10 mg of oral tofacitinib.

Documented treatment: oral pan-JAK inhibitor, 5-10 mg twice daily. Sequencing used cDNA as its template, made by extracting RNA and reverse transcribing it. Measured with immunoSEQ multiplex PCR; TCRdb has only the in-frame clones, and not every one. The data show approximately 110,000 clones, approximately 51% seen once. As to this clone: What it binds is unknown.

The study, taken as a whole, reports: Persistence of many expanded lesional clones was seen in scalp and blood during tofacitinib. Alopecia totalis/universalis scalp especially showed more expanded CD8+ clones than normal scalp.

Between the trimmed V and J ends, which lost 6 bases and 1 base, there was a span of 12 bases. The CDR3 is made up of 14 amino acids. Germline V CDR1 and CDR2: SGHTA, FQGNSA. The clonotype originates from a human donor with alopecia areata. The specimen comprised CD4+ T cells sorted from blood, sampled at week 24, from a patient treated with tofacitinib. This chain joins TRBV7-2 and TRBJ2-5; D unresolved. DNA of the CDR3: TGTGCCAGCAGTCCCGACGGATTCCAAGAGACCCAGTACTTC. It is translated as CASSPDGFQETQYF.